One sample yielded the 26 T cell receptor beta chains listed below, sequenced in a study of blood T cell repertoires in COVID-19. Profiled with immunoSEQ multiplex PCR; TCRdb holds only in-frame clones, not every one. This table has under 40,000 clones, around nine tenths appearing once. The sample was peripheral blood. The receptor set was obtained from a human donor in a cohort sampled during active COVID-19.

This CDR3 reads CASSFAGMDRASPLHF. Here the CDR3 DNA reads TGTGCCAGCAGCTTTGCGGGTATGGACAGGGCTTCACCCCTCCACTTT. The V gene is TRBV12-1, the J gene TRBJ1-6; the D call TRBD1 from the table was never checked on the DNA. TRBV12-1 is deemed a pseudogene. The CDR3 spans 16 residues.

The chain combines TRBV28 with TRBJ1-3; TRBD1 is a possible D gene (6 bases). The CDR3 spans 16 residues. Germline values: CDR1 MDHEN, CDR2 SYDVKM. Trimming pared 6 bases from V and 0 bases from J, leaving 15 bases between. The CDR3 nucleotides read TGTGCCAGCAGCCCTGGACAGAGAATCTCTGGAAACACCATATATTTT. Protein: CASSPGQRISGNTIYF. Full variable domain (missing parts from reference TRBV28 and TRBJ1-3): DVKVTQSSRYLVKRTGEKVFLECVQDMDHENMFWYRQDPGLGLRLIYFSYDVKMKEKGDIPEGYSVSREKKERFSLILESASTNQTSMYLCASSPGQRISGNTIYFGEGSWLTVV.

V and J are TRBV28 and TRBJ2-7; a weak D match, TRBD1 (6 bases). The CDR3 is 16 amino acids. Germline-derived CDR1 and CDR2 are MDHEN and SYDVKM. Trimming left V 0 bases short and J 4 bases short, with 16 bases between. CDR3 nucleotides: TGTGCCAGCAGTTTATGGAGCAGGGGAACGCCGTACGAGCAGTACTTC. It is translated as CASSLWSRGTPYEQYF.

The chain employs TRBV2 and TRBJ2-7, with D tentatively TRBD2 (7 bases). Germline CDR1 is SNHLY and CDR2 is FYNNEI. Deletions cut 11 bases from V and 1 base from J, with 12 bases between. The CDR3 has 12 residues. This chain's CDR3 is CAVGGRSYEQYF. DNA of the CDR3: TGTGCCGTCGGGGGGCGATCCTACGAGCAGTACTTC. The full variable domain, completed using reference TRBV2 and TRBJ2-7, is EPEVTQTPSHQVTQMGQEVILRCVPISNHLYFYWYRQILGQKVEFLVSFYNNEISEKSEIFDDQFSVERPDGSNFTLKIRSTKLEDSAMYFCAVGGRSYEQYFGPGTRLTVT.

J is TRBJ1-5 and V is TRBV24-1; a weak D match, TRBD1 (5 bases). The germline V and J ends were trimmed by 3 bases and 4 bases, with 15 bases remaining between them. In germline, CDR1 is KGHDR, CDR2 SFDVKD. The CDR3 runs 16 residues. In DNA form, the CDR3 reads TGTGCCACCAGTGATCGGAAGGACAACCCTAATCAGCCCCAGCATTTT. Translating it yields CATSDRKDNPNQPQHF.

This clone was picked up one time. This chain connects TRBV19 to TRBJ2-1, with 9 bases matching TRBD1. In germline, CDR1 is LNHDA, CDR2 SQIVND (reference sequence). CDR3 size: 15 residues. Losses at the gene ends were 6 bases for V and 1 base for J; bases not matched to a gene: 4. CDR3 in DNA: TGTGCCAGTAGGATGACAGGGGGATCCTACAATGAGCAGTTCTTC. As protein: CASRMTGGSYNEQFF.

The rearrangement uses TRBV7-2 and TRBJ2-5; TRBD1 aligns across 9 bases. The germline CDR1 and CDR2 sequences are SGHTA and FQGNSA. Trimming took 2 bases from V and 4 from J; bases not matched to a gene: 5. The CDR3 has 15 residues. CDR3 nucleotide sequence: TGTGCCAGCAGCTTACCAACAGGGGGCGGAGAGACCCAGTACTTC. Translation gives CASSLPTGGGETQYF.

As DNA, the CDR3 is TGTGCCATCAGTTTGACAGGGAAAAGTCAAGAGACCCAGTACTTC. Amino acid sequence: CAISLTGKSQETQYF. The genes are TRBV10-3 and TRBJ2-5, with TRBD1 identical over 7 bases. The junction had 8 bases not matched to a gene; V was cut back by 5 bases and J by 2 bases. CDR1 and CDR2 from the germline V gene are ENHRY and SYGVKD. The length of the CDR3 is 15 residues.

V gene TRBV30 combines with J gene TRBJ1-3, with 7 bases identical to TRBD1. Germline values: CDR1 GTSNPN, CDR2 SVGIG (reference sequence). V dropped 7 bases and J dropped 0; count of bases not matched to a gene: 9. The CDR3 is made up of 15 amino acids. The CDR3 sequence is CASGQALLSGNTIYF. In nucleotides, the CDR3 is TGTGCCTCCGGACAGGCCCTTCTCTCTGGAAACACCATATATTTT.

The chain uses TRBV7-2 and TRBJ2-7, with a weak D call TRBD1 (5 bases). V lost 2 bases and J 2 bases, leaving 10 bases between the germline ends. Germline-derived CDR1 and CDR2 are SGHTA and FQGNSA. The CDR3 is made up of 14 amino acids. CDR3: CASSLNLGPYEQYF. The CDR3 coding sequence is TGTGCCAGCAGCTTAAATTTGGGGCCCTACGAGCAGTACTTC.

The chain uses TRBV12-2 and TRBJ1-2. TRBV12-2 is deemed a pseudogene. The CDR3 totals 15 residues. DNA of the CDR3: TGTGCAAGTCGCTTAGCGCGAGGCGGGTTTCGTGGCTACACCTTC. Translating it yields CASRLARGGFRGYTF.

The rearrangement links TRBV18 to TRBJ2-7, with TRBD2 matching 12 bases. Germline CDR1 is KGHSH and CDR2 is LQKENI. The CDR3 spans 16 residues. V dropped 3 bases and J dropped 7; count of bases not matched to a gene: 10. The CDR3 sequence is CASSPTTGLAGEEQYF. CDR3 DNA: TGTGCCAGCTCACCGACGACGGGACTAGCGGGTGAAGAGCAGTACTTC.

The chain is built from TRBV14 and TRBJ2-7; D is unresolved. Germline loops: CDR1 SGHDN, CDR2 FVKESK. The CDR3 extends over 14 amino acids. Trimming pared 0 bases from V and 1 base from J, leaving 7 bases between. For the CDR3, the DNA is TGTGCCAGCAGCCAAGATCGGTCGTCCTACGAGCAGTACTTC. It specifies CASSQDRSSYEQYF.

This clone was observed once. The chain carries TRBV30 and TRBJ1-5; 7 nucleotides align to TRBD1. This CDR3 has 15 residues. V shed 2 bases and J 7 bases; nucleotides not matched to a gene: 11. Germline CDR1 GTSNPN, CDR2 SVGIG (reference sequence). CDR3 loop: CAWSRKDRVWQPQHF. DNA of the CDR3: TGTGCCTGGAGTAGAAAAGACAGGGTCTGGCAGCCCCAGCATTTT.

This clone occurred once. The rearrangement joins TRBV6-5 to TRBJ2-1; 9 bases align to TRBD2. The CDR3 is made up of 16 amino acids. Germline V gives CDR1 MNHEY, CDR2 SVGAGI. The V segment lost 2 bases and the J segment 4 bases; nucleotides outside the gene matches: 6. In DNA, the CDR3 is TGTGCCAGCAGTTACGAACCTAGCGGGGTTTACAATGAGCAGTTCTTC. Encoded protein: CASSYEPSGVYNEQFF.

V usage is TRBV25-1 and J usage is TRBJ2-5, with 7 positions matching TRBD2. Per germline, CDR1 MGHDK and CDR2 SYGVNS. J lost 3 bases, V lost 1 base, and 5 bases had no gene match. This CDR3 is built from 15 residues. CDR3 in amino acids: CASSEFGGSEETQYF. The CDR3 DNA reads TGTGCCAGCAGTGAATTCGGCGGGAGTGAAGAGACCCAGTACTTC. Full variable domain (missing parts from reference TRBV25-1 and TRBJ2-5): EADIYQTPRYLVIGTGKKITLECSQTMGHDKMYWYQQDPGMELHLIHYSYGVNSTEKGDLSSESTVSRIRTEHFPLTLESARPSHTSQYLCASSEFGGSEETQYFGPGTRLLVL.

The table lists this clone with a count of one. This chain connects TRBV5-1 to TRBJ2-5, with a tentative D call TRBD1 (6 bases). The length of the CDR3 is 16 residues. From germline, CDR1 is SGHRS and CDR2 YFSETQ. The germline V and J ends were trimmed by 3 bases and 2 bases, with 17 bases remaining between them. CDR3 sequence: CASSWGQPEGQETQYF. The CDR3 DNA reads TGCGCCAGCAGCTGGGGGCAGCCTGAGGGGCAAGAGACCCAGTACTTC.

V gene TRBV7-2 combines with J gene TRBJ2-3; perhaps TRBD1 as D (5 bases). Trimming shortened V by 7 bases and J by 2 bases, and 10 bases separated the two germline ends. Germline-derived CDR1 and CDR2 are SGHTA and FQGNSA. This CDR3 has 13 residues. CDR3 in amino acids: CASTRQPTDTQYF. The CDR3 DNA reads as TGTGCCAGCACCAGACAGCCCACAGATACGCAGTATTTT.

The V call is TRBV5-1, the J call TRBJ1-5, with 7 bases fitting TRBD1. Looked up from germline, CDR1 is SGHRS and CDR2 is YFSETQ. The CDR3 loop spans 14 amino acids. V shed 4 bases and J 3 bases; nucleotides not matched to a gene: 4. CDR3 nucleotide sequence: TGCGCCAGCAGCGCCGGGACAGACAATCAGCCCCAGCATTTT. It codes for CASSAGTDNQPQHF.

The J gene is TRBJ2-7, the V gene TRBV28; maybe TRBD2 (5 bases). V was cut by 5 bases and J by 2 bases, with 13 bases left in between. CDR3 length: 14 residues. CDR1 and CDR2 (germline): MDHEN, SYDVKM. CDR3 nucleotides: TGTGCCAGCAGTACTGGAGGTACTCCCTACGAGCAGTACTTC. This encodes CASSTGGTPYEQYF. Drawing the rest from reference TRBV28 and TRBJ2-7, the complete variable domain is DVKVTQSSRYLVKRTGEKVFLECVQDMDHENMFWYRQDPGLGLRLIYFSYDVKMKEKGDIPEGYSVSREKKERFSLILESASTNQTSMYLCASSTGGTPYEQYFGPGTRLTVT.

CDR3 in amino acids: CASSLASSGANVLTF. CDR3 bases: TGTGCCAGCAGCTTAGCCAGCTCTGGGGCCAACGTCCTGACTTTC. V is TRBV7-2 and J is TRBJ2-6; D is uncertain. This CDR3 is built from 15 residues. Germline assignment: CDR1 SGHTA and CDR2 FQGNSA. Trimming left V 0 bases short and J 0 bases short, with 3 bases between.

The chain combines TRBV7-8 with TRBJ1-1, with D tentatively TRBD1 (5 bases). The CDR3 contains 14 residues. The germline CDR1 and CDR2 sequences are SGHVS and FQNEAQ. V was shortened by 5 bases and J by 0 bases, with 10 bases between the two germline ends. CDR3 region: CASSPRDMNTEAFF. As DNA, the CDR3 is TGTGCCAGCAGCCCCAGGGATATGAACACTGAAGCTTTCTTT.

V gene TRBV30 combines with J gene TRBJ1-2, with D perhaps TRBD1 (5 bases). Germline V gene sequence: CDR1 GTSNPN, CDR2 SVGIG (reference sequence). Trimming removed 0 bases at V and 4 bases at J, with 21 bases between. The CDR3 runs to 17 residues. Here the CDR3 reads CAWSVPKVYGTGYGYTF. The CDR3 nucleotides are TGTGCCTGGAGTGTACCCAAAGTGTATGGGACTGGCTATGGCTACACCTTC.

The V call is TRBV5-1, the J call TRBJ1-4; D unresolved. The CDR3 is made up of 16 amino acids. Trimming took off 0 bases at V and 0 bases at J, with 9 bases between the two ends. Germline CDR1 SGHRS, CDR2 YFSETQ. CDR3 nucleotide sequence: TGCGCCAGCAGCTTGGGAACGGGGACAACTAATGAAAAACTGTTTTTT. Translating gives CASSLGTGTTNEKLFF.

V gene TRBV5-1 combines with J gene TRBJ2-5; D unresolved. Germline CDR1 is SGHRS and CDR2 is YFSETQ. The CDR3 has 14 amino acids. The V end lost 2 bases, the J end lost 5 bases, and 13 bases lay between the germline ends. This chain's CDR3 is CASSLSKPRETQYF. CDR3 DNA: TGCGCCAGCAGCTTAAGCAAACCGAGGGAGACCCAGTACTTC.

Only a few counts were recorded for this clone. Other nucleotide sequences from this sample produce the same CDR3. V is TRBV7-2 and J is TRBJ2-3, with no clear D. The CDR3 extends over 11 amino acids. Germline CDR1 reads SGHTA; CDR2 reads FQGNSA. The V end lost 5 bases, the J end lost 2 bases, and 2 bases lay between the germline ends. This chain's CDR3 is CASSHTDTQYF. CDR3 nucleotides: TGTGCCAGCAGCCACACAGATACGCAGTATTTT.